This T cell receptor (beta chain) was documented in a study of blood T cells in healthy people across ages. Study outcomes and limitations: The percentage of naive T cells correlated strongly with TCR beta diversity. PBMCs left unsorted prevented a conclusive naive versus antigen-experienced comparison.

A J-beta primer mix and a sample-barcoded 5' primer were used in a second PCR of roughly 6 to 12 cycles. TCRdb itself ran the 5' RACE reads through MiXCR, one entry per CDR3 protein. The data show hundreds of thousands of distinct CDR3 sequences, about 62% seen once. This clonotype was counted a single time. Antigen unknown. V was clipped by 1 base and J by 5 bases, with 8 bases between them. The germline gives CDR1 LGHNA, CDR2 YNFKEQ. The CDR3 is 14 amino acids. This receptor was identified in a man younger than 40 in good health. The specimen was blood. The chain uses TRBV4-2 and TRBJ1-4, with no clear D. As DNA, the CDR3 is TGTGCCAGCAGCCAAGCGACGGTCAATGAAAAACTGTTTTTT. It yields the protein CASSQATVNEKLFF.